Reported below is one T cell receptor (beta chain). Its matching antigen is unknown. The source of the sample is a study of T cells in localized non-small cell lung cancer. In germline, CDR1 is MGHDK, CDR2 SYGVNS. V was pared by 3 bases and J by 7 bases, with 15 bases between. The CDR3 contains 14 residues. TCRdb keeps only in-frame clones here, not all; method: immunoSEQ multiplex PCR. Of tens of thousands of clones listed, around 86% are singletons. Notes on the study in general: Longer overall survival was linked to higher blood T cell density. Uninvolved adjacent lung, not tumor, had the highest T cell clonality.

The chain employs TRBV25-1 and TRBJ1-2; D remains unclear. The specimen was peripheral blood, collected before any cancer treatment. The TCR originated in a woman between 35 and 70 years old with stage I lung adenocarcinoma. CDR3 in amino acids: CASSEGGKSFGYTF. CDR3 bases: TGTGCCAGCAGTGAGGGAGGGAAGAGTTTTGGCTACACCTTC.